This TCR beta chain was captured by sequencing in a study of blood T cell repertoires in COVID-19. The overall study: There were acute and convalescent COVID-19 samples, and they came from the United States, Italy and Spain. Sources were T cells, B-cell-depleted T cells, or PBMCs; the material itself was cDNA or gDNA.

As originally analysed: Reference gene primer amplification gave nucleated cell count estimates. Assay: immunoSEQ multiplex PCR; the TCRdb copy retains only in-frame clones and omits some. V and J calls and clone size are as listed in that table; D and trimming were resolved from the DNA. The data show 120,000 to 150,000 clones, roughly 89% seen once. CDR1 and CDR2 (germline): MNHEY, SVGAGI. V was cut by 8 bases and J by 0 bases, with 11 bases left in between. The CDR3 length is 14 residues. The TCR was taken from a human donor in a cohort sampled during active COVID-19. The specimen sequenced was peripheral blood. This sequence joins TRBV6-5 and TRBJ2-1; no clear D. CDR3 loop: CASHRQVSYNEQFF. The CDR3 region has the DNA TGTGCCAGCCATCGGCAGGTCTCCTACAATGAGCAGTTCTTC.